Presented here are 17 T cell receptor beta chains from one specimen sequenced in a study of cytomegalovirus exposure and HLA in healthy donors. PCR involved 60 Vbeta and 13 Jbeta primers. Sequenced by immunoSEQ multiplex PCR; TCRdb stores in-frame clones only, minus some. The sample has 150,000 or so clones; around 67% are singletons. Sequenced sample: PBMCs. These TCRs come from a man younger than 30 in good health and CMV-seropositive.

This clone was seen more than once but under ten times. The genes are TRBV7-2 and TRBJ2-1; 11 bases agree with TRBD2. From germline, CDR1 is SGHTA and CDR2 FQGNSA. After removal of 2 bases from V and 12 bases from J, the junction contained 0 bases not matched to a gene. CDR3 length equals 12 residues. The CDR3 here is CASSLTSGGQFF. CDR3 DNA: TGTGCCAGCAGCTTAACTAGCGGGGGGCAGTTCTTC.

V is TRBV29-1 and J is TRBJ1-1; 10 nucleotides match TRBD1. Germline assignment: CDR1 SQVTM and CDR2 ANQGSEA. The CDR3 has 14 amino acids. Unmatched junction bases numbered 6, after V lost 3 bases and J lost 5 bases. DNA for the CDR3: TGCAGCGTTGATGACAGGGGGCGGAGGACTGAAGCTTTCTTT. Its protein is CSVDDRGRRTEAFF.

The chain combines TRBV7-2 with TRBJ1-6; D remains unclear. V was cut by 0 bases and J by 2 bases, with 11 bases left in between. The CDR3 is made up of 17 amino acids. CDR1 is SGHTA, CDR2 FQGNSA, per germline. The CDR3 protein is CASSLARSGTYNSPLHF. The CDR3 DNA sequence: TGTGCCAGCAGCTTAGCGCGTTCAGGCACCTATAATTCACCCCTCCACTTT.

The chain is built from TRBV9 and TRBJ1-4; no clear D. The germline V gene encodes CDR1 SGDLS and CDR2 YYNGEE. The CDR3 length is 18 residues. Trimming took 1 base from V and 1 from J, leaving 17 bases between them. CDR3 nucleotides: TGTGCCAGCAGCGTAACCTCCAGAACATTTGGAACTAATGAAAAACTGTTTTTT. Its translation is CASSVTSRTFGTNEKLFF.

V is TRBV5-1 and J is TRBJ2-7; no clear D gene. V gave up 2 bases and J gave up 5 bases, with 14 bases separating them. This CDR3 spans 14 amino acids. Germline CDR1 reads SGHRS; CDR2 reads YFSETQ. The CDR3 region has the DNA TGCGCCAGCAGCTTAACAATCCTTGGAGACGAGCAGTACTTC. Translated: CASSLTILGDEQYF.

The genes are TRBV28 and TRBJ1-2, with D unresolved. V was clipped by 1 base and J by 4 bases, with 16 bases between them. This CDR3 comprises 16 residues. In germline, CDR1 is MDHEN, CDR2 SYDVKM. The CDR3 bases are TGTGCCAGCAGTTTATTGGCCCAGGCCGAGACCTATGGCTACACCTTC. As protein: CASSLLAQAETYGYTF.

The V call is TRBV7-2, the J call TRBJ1-5; D call uncertain. Trimming shortened V by 5 bases and J by 9 bases, and 11 bases separated the two germline ends. Germline CDR1 reads SGHTA; CDR2 reads FQGNSA. The CDR3 has 12 residues. CDR3 loop: CASSLGSRPQHF. CDR3 bases: TGTGCCAGCAGCCTCGGGAGCCGGCCCCAGCATTTT.

This chain connects TRBV2 to TRBJ2-7; D may be TRBD1 (5 bases). The CDR3 is made up of 14 amino acids. Germline values: CDR1 SNHLY, CDR2 FYNNEI. Trimming took 4 bases from V and 0 from J, leaving 10 bases between them. The CDR3 here is CASSVGVLSYEQYF. CDR3 coding DNA: TGTGCCAGCAGTGTAGGGGTCCTCTCCTACGAGCAGTACTTC.

The chain joins TRBV19 to TRBJ2-7; 9 positions agree with TRBD1. This CDR3 comprises 18 residues. Trimming cost V 8 bases and J 2 bases; bases outside gene matches: 19. Germline assignment: CDR1 LNHDA and CDR2 SQIVND (reference sequence). This chain's CDR3 is CASGKPGQGIGGTYEQYF. CDR3 in DNA: TGTGCCAGTGGAAAACCGGGACAGGGTATTGGTGGGACCTACGAGCAGTACTTC.

The genes are TRBV7-9 and TRBJ2-7, with TRBD2 identical over 7 bases. The CDR3 sequence is 14 residues long. The trim removed 5 bases at V and 2 bases at J, leaving 6 bases unmatched. Germline CDR1 and CDR2: SEHNR and FQNEAQ (reference sequence). Written as DNA, the CDR3 is TGTGCCAGCAGCCTTGCGGGACTACCCTACGAGCAGTACTTC. Translation: CASSLAGLPYEQYF. The whole variable domain, filled in from reference TRBV7-9 and TRBJ2-7, reads DTGVSQNPRHKITKRGQNVTFRCDPISEHNRLYWYRQTLGQGPEFLTYFQNEAQLEKSRLLSDRFSAERPKGSFSTLEIQRTEQGDSAMYLCASSLAGLPYEQYFGPGTRLTVT.

The V call is TRBV30, the J call TRBJ2-3; 11 bases align to TRBD2. Looked up from germline, CDR1 is GTSNPN and CDR2 is SVGIG (reference sequence). V gave up 1 base and J gave up 5 bases; unmatched junction bases: 2. The CDR3 covers 14 residues. The CDR3 nucleotides read TGTGCCTGGAGTGAGCTAGCGGGAGGAGATACGCAGTATTTT. Translating gives CAWSELAGGDTQYF.

The chain links TRBV27 to TRBJ1-2; the match to TRBD1 covers 7 bases. The ends lost 6 bases at V and 6 bases at J; junction bases unmatched: 10. The CDR3 is made up of 14 amino acids. Per germline, CDR1 MNHEY and CDR2 SMNVEV (reference sequence). CDR3 in amino acids: CASRGGGTVNGYTF. As DNA, the CDR3 is TGTGCCAGCAGGGGGGGCGGGACAGTGAATGGCTACACCTTC.

This chain uses TRBV2 with TRBJ1-6; perhaps TRBD1 as D (5 bases). The CDR3 extends over 15 amino acids. The V and J ends lost 1 base and 9 bases respectively, with 13 bases between them. Per germline, CDR1 SNHLY and CDR2 FYNNEI. The CDR3 DNA follows: TGTGCCAGCAGTGAAGAGTTCAGGGTGAGTTCACCCCTCCACTTT. This gives the protein CASSEEFRVSSPLHF.

The CDR3 is CASSVGVTSYEQYF. DNA of the CDR3: TGTGCCAGCAGCGTAGGAGTAACTTCCTACGAGCAGTACTTC. This chain connects TRBV9 to TRBJ2-7; D is unresolved. Trimming cost V 0 bases and J 1 base, with 8 bases left between them. The CDR3 runs 14 residues. CDR1 is SGDLS and CDR2 is YYNGEE in the germline V gene.

This clone was found once. The CDR3 sequence is CASSLLTGKYEQYF. Here the CDR3 DNA reads TGTGCCAGCAGTTTGTTGACAGGGAAATACGAGCAGTACTTC. The chain employs TRBV28 and TRBJ2-7; TRBD1 agrees at 7 bases. The CDR3 consists of 14 residues. J was trimmed by 4 bases and V by 3 bases; bases with no gene match: 6. CDR1 MDHEN and CDR2 SYDVKM come from the germline V gene. Full variable domain (remainder filled in from reference TRBV28 and TRBJ2-7): DVKVTQSSRYLVKRTGEKVFLECVQDMDHENMFWYRQDPGLGLRLIYFSYDVKMKEKGDIPEGYSVSREKKERFSLILESASTNQTSMYLCASSLLTGKYEQYFGPGTRLTVT.

The chain recombines TRBV27 with TRBJ2-1, with 8 bases lining up with TRBD2. This CDR3 has 17 residues. Germline V gene sequence: CDR1 MNHEY, CDR2 SMNVEV (reference sequence). J was trimmed by 4 bases and V by 6 bases; bases with no gene match: 14. CDR3 in amino acids: CASRAISGTSLYNEQFF. DNA for the CDR3: TGTGCCAGCAGGGCGATATCCGGGACTAGTTTGTACAATGAGCAGTTCTTC.

About this clone itself: The same CDR3 is also encoded by other DNA sequences in this sample. V usage is TRBV25-1 and J usage is TRBJ2-1, with 7 bases identical to TRBD2. The trim removed 7 bases at V and 3 bases at J, leaving 3 bases unmatched. Germline CDR1 MGHDK, CDR2 SYGVNS. This CDR3 region has 13 residues. This chain's CDR3 is CASNRGSYNEQFF. Here the CDR3 DNA reads TGTGCCAGCAATCGCGGGAGCTACAATGAGCAGTTCTTC.